These 21 T cell receptor beta chains share one sample of origin, sequenced in a study of spatial heterogeneity in lung cancer. Overall study findings and caveats: One measure, the expanded intratumoral alpha and beta TCR count, tracked tumor mutation counts.

Time point meaning: sample taken at primary tumor resection. Antigens of these TCRs are unknown. TCRdb re-derived calls from the 5' RACE reads in MiXCR, one entry per CDR3 protein. This table has roughly 9,300 distinct CDR3 sequences, roughly 6% appearing once. The material was lung tumor tissue, obtained at surgery. The receptors stem from a male donor with early-stage non-small cell lung cancer.

This clonotype came up many times. This chain links TRBV10-3 with TRBJ2-6; 11 nucleotides agree with TRBD1. Unmatched junction bases numbered 4, after V lost 4 bases and J lost 2 bases. This CDR3 is built from 17 residues. In germline, CDR1 is ENHRY, CDR2 SYGVKD. The CDR3 DNA sequence: TGTGCCATCAGTGGCCCGGGACAGGGGGCTGGGGCCAACGTCCTGACTTTC. Its protein product is CAISGPGQGAGANVLTF.

This clonotype was seen ten or more times. The rearrangement joins TRBV12-3 or TRBV12-4 to TRBJ1-5, with 8 nucleotides matching TRBD1. The CDR3 covers 15 residues. After removal of 5 bases from V and 6 bases from J, the junction contained 9 bases not matched to a gene. Here the CDR3 DNA reads TGTGCCAGCAGTACCGACAGGGGACGAGTTCAGCCCCAGCATTTT. Translated, it gives CASSTDRGRVQPQHF.

This clonotype was observed at least ten times. V and J are TRBV14 and TRBJ2-3; D is perhaps TRBD2 (6 bases). The CDR3 totals 15 residues. V was trimmed by 3 bases and J by 0 bases, leaving 10 bases between them. From germline, CDR1 is SGHDN and CDR2 FVKESK. CDR3 in DNA: TGTGCCAGCAGCCAGCAGCTAGCGAGCACAGATACGCAGTATTTT. Its translation is CASSQQLASTDTQYF.

This clonotype occurred many times. The chain uses TRBV20-1 and TRBJ2-1; TRBD1 is a possible D gene (5 bases). V gave up 4 bases and J gave up 4 bases, with 11 bases separating them. Looked up from germline, CDR1 is DFQATT and CDR2 is SNEGSKA (reference sequence). The CDR3 runs to 13 residues. This chain's CDR3 is CSATRQTYNEQFF. Here the CDR3 DNA reads TGCAGTGCTACCCGACAGACTTACAATGAGCAGTTCTTC.

This clonotype was found a few times. This rearrangement joins TRBV28 to TRBJ2-7, with D possibly called TRBD1 or TRBD2 (5 bases each). The germline V gene has CDR1 MDHEN and CDR2 SYDVKM. CDR3 length: 13 residues. The V gene lost 5 bases and the J gene lost 7 bases, with 15 bases spanning the gap. Written as DNA, the CDR3 is TGTGCCAGCAGTGGGGGAACCCTGAGGGAGCAGTACTTC. Translating gives CASSGGTLREQYF.

This clonotype was seen repeatedly, ten times or more. This sequence joins TRBV6-6 and TRBJ1-2, with TRBD1 identical over 9 bases. V shed 4 bases, J shed 5 bases, and the junction held 5 bases outside the gene matches. The CDR3 spans 14 residues. The germline CDR1 and CDR2 sequences are MNHNY and SVGAGI (reference sequence). The CDR3 reads CASSLPDRGYGYTF. CDR3 DNA: TGTGCCAGCAGTTTGCCGGACAGGGGTTATGGCTACACCTTC.

This clonotype was found a few times. The chain carries TRBV28 and TRBJ2-3; D gene uncertain. V gave up 0 bases and J gave up 7 bases, with 5 bases separating them. Germline-derived CDR1 and CDR2 are MDHEN and SYDVKM. The CDR3 runs to 12 residues. The CDR3 loop reads CASSLWGNTQYF. CDR3 DNA sequence: TGTGCCAGCAGTTTATGGGGAAATACGCAGTATTTT.

This clonotype has a count of ten or more. This chain links TRBV4-1 with TRBJ2-7; perhaps TRBD2 as D (5 bases). With 4 bases removed from V and 2 bases from J, the gap between germline ends came to 9 bases. This CDR3 comprises 13 residues. Germline values: CDR1 MGHRA, CDR2 YSYEKL. CDR3: CASSPGITYEQYF. In DNA form, the CDR3 reads TGCGCCAGCAGCCCCGGGATCACCTACGAGCAGTACTTC.

In its sample, this clonotype was seen many times. The V call is TRBV4-1, the J call TRBJ1-5; 7 nucleotides align to TRBD1. This CDR3 has 16 residues. The trim removed 0 bases at V and 5 bases at J, leaving 7 bases unmatched. CDR1 and CDR2 (germline): MGHRA, YSYEKL. The CDR3 DNA reads as TGCGCCAGCAGCCAAGATTTGACAGGGAAATATCAGCCCCAGCATTTT. Protein sequence: CASSQDLTGKYQPQHF.

Concerning this clonotype itself: Possible read error: a much larger clone is one base away. The chain recombines TRBV29-1 with TRBJ2-1; maybe TRBD1 (5 bases). This CDR3 spans 13 amino acids. Trimming stripped 7 bases from V and 2 bases from J, with 12 bases between. Germline V gives CDR1 SQVTM, CDR2 ANQGSEA. The CDR3 nucleotides read TGCAGCGCCAAGGCAGGGACCTACAATGAGCAGTTCTTC. This gives the protein CSAKAGTYNEQFF.

This clonotype was counted between two and nine times. The CDR3 spells CASRSPSGIPETQYF. The CDR3 coding sequence is TGTGCCAGCAGGAGCCCCTCAGGGATTCCGGAGACCCAGTACTTC. This sequence joins TRBV28 and TRBJ2-5; D perhaps matches TRBD1 (5 bases). Trimming cost V 6 bases and J 5 bases, with 19 bases left between them. The CDR3 is 15 amino acids. Germline CDR1 MDHEN, CDR2 SYDVKM. The whole variable domain, remainder taken from reference TRBV28 and TRBJ2-5, is DVKVTQSSRYLVKRTGEKVFLECVQDMDHENMFWYRQDPGLGLRLIYFSYDVKMKEKGDIPEGYSVSREKKERFSLILESASTNQTSMYLCASRSPSGIPETQYFGPGTRLLVL.

There are many counts of this clonotype. This chain uses TRBV30 with TRBJ1-1; TRBD1 might be the D (6 bases). The V end was cut by 2 bases, the J end by 1 base, with 17 bases between. This CDR3 has 16 amino acids. Germline values: CDR1 GTSNPN, CDR2 SVGIG (reference sequence). The CDR3 reads CAWSFARTAKNTEAFF. The DNA for the CDR3 is TGTGCCTGGAGTTTTGCCCGGACAGCCAAGAACACTGAAGCTTTCTTT.

Ten or more counts support this clonotype. V gene TRBV20-1 combines with J gene TRBJ2-1, with D tentatively TRBD2 (7 bases). The length of the CDR3 is 15 residues. Trimming stripped 5 bases from V and 8 bases from J, with 22 bases between. Germline values: CDR1 DFQATT, CDR2 SNEGSKA (reference sequence). For the CDR3, the DNA is TGCAGTGCTCCCGAGGGGGGGGCCCGGGGGGATGAGCAGTTCTTC. Translation gives CSAPEGGARGDEQFF.

In its sample, this clonotype is medium-sized. The chain combines TRBV14 with TRBJ2-7; 12 nucleotides match TRBD2. J lost 1 base, V lost 6 bases, and 4 bases had no gene match. CDR3 length: 15 residues. CDR1 is SGHDN and CDR2 is FVKESK in the germline V gene. CDR3 sequence reads: CASSFGLAGSYEQYF. For the CDR3, the DNA is TGTGCCAGCAGTTTCGGACTAGCGGGGTCCTACGAGCAGTACTTC.

This clonotype showed up many times. The chain has TRBV20-1 and TRBJ2-5, with 9 bases aligning to TRBD2. CDR3 length equals 16 residues. CDR1 is DFQATT and CDR2 is SNEGSKA in the germline V gene (reference sequence). V was clipped by 5 bases and J by 5 bases; unmatched bases: 15. The chain's CDR3 is CSAGGGASGAPETQYF. The CDR3 DNA reads as TGCAGTGCTGGCGGGGGGGCGAGCGGGGCCCCTGAGACCCAGTACTTC.

By its share, this clonotype is medium-sized (0.01 to 0.1%). The V call is TRBV9, the J call TRBJ2-2, with a weak D call TRBD1 (5 bases). Germline V gene lookup returns CDR1 SGDLS and CDR2 YYNGEE. The CDR3 totals 16 residues. The ends were cut back, 4 bases at V and 4 bases at J, with 17 bases in the middle. CDR3: CASSIGPAGLTGELFF. CDR3 nucleotide sequence: TGTGCCAGCAGCATCGGCCCGGCAGGGCTCACCGGGGAGCTGTTTTTT.

This clonotype showed up many times. The rearrangement links TRBV5-6 to TRBJ2-7; possible D gene TRBD1, 5 bases. Per germline, CDR1 SGHDT and CDR2 YYEEEE. CDR3 length: 12 amino acids. V gave up 4 bases and J gave up 5 bases, with 10 bases separating them. The chain's CDR3 is CASSQGRDEQYF. CDR3 nucleotide sequence: TGTGCCAGCAGCCAGGGCCGGGACGAGCAGTACTTC.

This clonotype was seen at least ten times. The rearrangement uses TRBV3-1 and TRBJ1-2; D is unresolved. The V gene lost 3 bases and the J gene lost 7 bases, with 12 bases spanning the gap. CDR1 is LGHDT, CDR2 YNNKEL, per germline (reference sequence). The CDR3 is 13 residues long. CDR3: CASSQRHSSGYTF. CDR3 coding DNA: TGTGCCAGCAGCCAGAGGCACAGCTCTGGCTACACCTTC. The variable domain in full, with the rest retrieved from reference TRBV3-1 and TRBJ1-2, is DTAVSQTPKYLVTQMGNDKSIKCEQNLGHDTMYWYKQDSKKFLKIMFSYNNKELIINETVPNRFSPKSPDKAHLNLHINSLELGDSAVYFCASSQRHSSGYTFGSGTRLTVV.

This clonotype has a count of ten or more. This chain connects TRBV24-1 to TRBJ2-1; 10 bases map to TRBD2. CDR3 length equals 17 residues. Germline CDR1 and CDR2: KGHDR and SFDVKD. Unmatched junction bases numbered 2, after V lost 1 base and J lost 0 bases. The CDR3 protein is CATSDFSGGYSYNEQFF. Here the CDR3 DNA reads TGTGCCACCAGTGATTTTAGCGGGGGGTACTCCTACAATGAGCAGTTCTTC.

This clonotype was counted a few times. The chain links TRBV20-1 to TRBJ2-4; D might be TRBD1 or TRBD2, each matching 6 bases. The CDR3 contains 16 residues. Germline V lookup: CDR1 DFQATT, CDR2 SNEGSKA (reference sequence). Deletions cut 5 bases from V and 2 bases from J, with 19 bases between. The CDR3 loop is CSASSGGGGPKNIQYF. DNA for the CDR3: TGCAGTGCTTCCAGCGGTGGAGGGGGACCCAAAAACATTCAGTACTTC.

This clonotype was seen a few times. The genes are TRBV5-4 and TRBJ2-7; TRBD1 matches 12 bases. The V and J ends lost 9 bases and 4 bases, in that order; junction bases with no gene match: 5. CDR3 length equals 13 residues. The V gene's germline CDR1 is SGHNT and CDR2 YYREEE (reference sequence). CDR3 region: CATGDRGLYEQYF. The CDR3 DNA reads as TGTGCCACCGGGGACAGGGGGCTGTACGAGCAGTACTTC.